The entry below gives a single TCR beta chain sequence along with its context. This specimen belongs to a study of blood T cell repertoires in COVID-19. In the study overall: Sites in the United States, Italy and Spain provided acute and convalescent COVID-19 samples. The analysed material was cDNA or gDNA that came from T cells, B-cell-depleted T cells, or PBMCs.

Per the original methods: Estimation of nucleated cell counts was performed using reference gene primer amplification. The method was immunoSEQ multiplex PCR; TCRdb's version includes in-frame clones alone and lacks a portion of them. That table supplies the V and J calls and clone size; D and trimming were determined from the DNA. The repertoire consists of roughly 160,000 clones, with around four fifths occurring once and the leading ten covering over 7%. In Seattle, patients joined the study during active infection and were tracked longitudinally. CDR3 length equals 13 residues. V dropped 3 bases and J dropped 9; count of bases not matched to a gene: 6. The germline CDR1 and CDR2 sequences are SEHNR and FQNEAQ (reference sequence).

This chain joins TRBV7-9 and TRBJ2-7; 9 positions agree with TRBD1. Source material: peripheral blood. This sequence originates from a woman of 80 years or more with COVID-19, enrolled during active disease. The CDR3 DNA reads TGTGCCAGCAGCTTGGGACAGGGTCAGGCGCAGTACTTC. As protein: CASSLGQGQAQYF.